Listed below are T cell receptor beta chains from one sample, sequenced in a study of blood T cell repertoires in COVID-19. Data came from immunoSEQ multiplex PCR; TCRdb stores just in-frame clones and leaves some out. The table includes about 400,000 clones, around 88% detected once. The sample taken for sequencing was peripheral blood. The receptors were gathered from a woman aged 55-69 years with COVID-19, enrolled during active disease. The CDR3 runs from the conserved cysteine through the conserved F or W. D genes are given only for firm matches. Size values are once, few and many counts, or a class for expanded clones, and some rows have none.

>NA|TRBV19|TRBJ2-1|NA
CASSIVGLTGNEQFF
TGTGCCAGTAGTATAGTCGGATTAACAGGCAATGAGCAGTTCTTC
>TRBD1|TRBV7-6|TRBJ1-2|NA
CASSLEAFGQGAGGYTF
TGTGCCAGCAGCTTAGAGGCGTTCGGACAGGGGGCTGGTGGCTACACCTTC
>NA|TRBV19|TRBJ1-4|NA
CATGRGATNEKLFF
TGTGCCACCGGACGGGGGGCAACTAATGAAAAACTGTTTTTT
>TRBD2|TRBV5-4|TRBJ2-4|NA
CASSLGLAGEVIQYF
TGTGCCAGCAGCCTGGGACTAGCGGGGGAAGTCATTCAGTACTTC
>NA|TRBV7-3|TRBJ1-2|NA
CASSLSGGPYGYTF
TGTGCCAGCAGCTTGTCCGGGGGACCCTATGGCTACACCTTC
>TRBD1|TRBV7-3|TRBJ1-1|NA
CASSLGGKDTEAFF
TGTGCCAGCAGCCTAGGGGGCAAGGACACTGAAGCTTTCTTT
>NA|TRBV19|TRBJ1-6|NA
CASRRTGGAAINSPLHF
TGTGCCAGTAGGAGGACGGGAGGGGCTGCTATCAATTCACCCCTCCACTTT
>NA|TRBV3-1/TRBV3-2|TRBJ1-1|few
CASSQVLESMNTEAFF
TGTGCCAGCAGCCAAGTCCTGGAGAGCATGAACACTGAAGCTTTCTTT
>TRBD2|TRBV2|TRBJ2-3|NA
CASTESGGAADTQYF
TGTGCCAGCACCGAAAGCGGGGGGGCGGCAGATACGCAGTATTTT
>NA|TRBV5-1|TRBJ1-1|NA
CASSLVEFSSGTEAFF
TGCGCCAGCAGCTTGGTGGAATTTAGTAGCGGCACTGAAGCTTTCTTT
>TRBD1|TRBV5-1|TRBJ1-1|few
CASSLAEQGSSTEAFF
TGCGCCAGCAGCTTGGCCGAACAGGGGAGTAGCACTGAAGCTTTCTTT
>TRBD1|TRBV18|TRBJ1-2|NA
CASSPGQNYGYTF
TGTGCCAGCTCACCGGGACAGAACTATGGCTACACCTTC
>NA|TRBV5-4|TRBJ2-7|NA
CASSVLQGHEQYF
TGTGCCAGCAGCGTCCTACAGGGCCACGAGCAGTACTTC
>TRBD1|TRBV6-2/TRBV6-3|TRBJ1-2|NA
CASSQQGQGAYTF
TGTGCCAGCAGTCAACAGGGCCAGGGGGCGTACACCTTC
>TRBD1|TRBV2|TRBJ1-4|NA
CASSERGQDNEKLFF
TGTGCCAGCAGTGAGAGAGGACAGGATAATGAAAAACTGTTTTTT
>TRBD1|TRBV25-1|TRBJ2-1|NA
CASSKIIRDRGNEQFF
TGTGCCAGCAGTAAAATAATCCGGGACAGGGGGAATGAGCAGTTCTTC
>TRBD1|TRBV3-1/TRBV3-2|TRBJ1-3|few
CASSRTGSDTIYF
TGTGCCAGCAGTAGGACAGGGTCGGACACCATATATTTT
>TRBD1|TRBV14|TRBJ1-2|NA
CASSRRTGGIGYTF
TGTGCCAGCAGTCGACGGACAGGGGGTATCGGCTACACCTTC
>TRBD1|TRBV7-2|TRBJ1-2|NA
CASSSTDRVYGYTF
TGTGCCAGCAGCTCAACCGACAGGGTTTATGGCTACACCTTC
>TRBD1|TRBV12-3/TRBV12-4|TRBJ1-1|once
CASSFDRGTEAFF
TGTGCCAGCAGTTTCGACAGGGGCACTGAAGCTTTCTTT
>NA|TRBV19|TRBJ2-7|few
CASSLSVGYEQYF
TGTGCCAGTAGTTTGAGTGTTGGCTACGAGCAGTACTTC
>NA|TRBV13|TRBJ2-2|NA
CASSFSANTGELFF
TGTGCCAGCAGCTTCTCGGCGAACACCGGGGAGCTGTTTTTT
>NA|TRBV7-9|TRBJ2-3|few
CASSLIGDTQYF
TGTGCCAGCAGCTTGATCGGGGATACGCAGTATTTT
>TRBD2|TRBV2|TRBJ2-5|NA
CASSRGTSGANQETQYF
TGTGCCAGCAGTCGCGGGACTAGCGGGGCGAACCAAGAGACCCAGTACTTC
>TRBD2|TRBV5-1|TRBJ2-1|NA
CASSYSGVDSYNEQFF
TGCGCCAGCAGCTATAGCGGGGTGGACTCCTACAATGAGCAGTTCTTC
>TRBD1|TRBV7-9|TRBJ1-1|NA
CASSETGTNTEAFF
TGTGCCAGCAGCGAGACAGGGACCAACACTGAAGCTTTCTTT
>NA|TRBV6-1|TRBJ2-7|NA
CASSEGQRLSEQYF
TGTGCCAGCAGTGAAGGACAGAGGCTCTCCGAGCAGTACTTC
>NA|TRBV3-1/TRBV3-2|TRBJ1-5|NA
CASSQGGRNQPQHF
TGTGCCAGCAGCCAAGGGGGCCGCAATCAGCCCCAGCATTTT
>NA|TRBV5-4|TRBJ2-7|NA
CASSFDVGGSYEQYF
TGTGCCAGCAGCTTTGATGTAGGGGGCTCCTACGAGCAGTACTTC
>NA|TRBV5-1|TRBJ2-3|NA
CASSHPTEGRLTDTQYF
TGCGCCAGCAGCCACCCCACGGAGGGACGGCTCACAGATACGCAGTATTTT
>NA|TRBV7-2|TRBJ1-4|NA
CASSLLGVEKLFF
TGTGCCAGCAGCCTCCTAGGGGTAGAAAAACTGTTTTTT
>NA|TRBV5-1|TRBJ1-3|once
CASSLGDSAGNTIYF
TGCGCCAGCAGCTTGGGCGACAGTGCTGGAAACACCATATATTTT
>NA|TRBV5-4|TRBJ2-3|NA
CASSLGRTDLGGDTQYF
TGTGCCAGCAGCTTGGGTAGAACGGACCTCGGGGGAGATACGCAGTATTTT
>NA|TRBV18|TRBJ1-1|once
CASSPPGRVNTEAFF
TGTGCCAGCTCACCACCGGGCAGGGTGAACACTGAAGCTTTCTTT
>NA|TRBV21-1|TRBJ1-4|NA
CASRPGQGEGGSEKLFF
TGTGCCAGCAGGCCGGGACAGGGTGAGGGTGGTAGTGAAAAACTGTTTTTT
>NA|TRBV18|TRBJ1-1|NA
CASSPERTTEAFF
TGTGCCAGCTCACCGGAGCGGACCACTGAAGCTTTCTTT
>TRBD1|TRBV12-5|TRBJ2-7|NA
CASGLEQGLKQYF
TGTGCTAGTGGTTTGGAACAGGGGTTGAAGCAGTACTTC
>NA|TRBV30|TRBJ2-5|NA
CAWSTQGTETQYF
TGTGCCTGGAGTACCCAGGGGACCGAGACCCAGTACTTC
>TRBD2|TRBV19|TRBJ2-1|NA
CASIGTSGGPSQFF
TGTGCCAGTATAGGGACTAGCGGGGGGCCCTCTCAGTTCTTC
>NA|TRBV2|TRBJ2-5|NA
CASSERTTEETQYF
TGTGCCAGCAGTGAACGGACAACCGAAGAGACCCAGTACTTC
>TRBD1|TRBV5-1|TRBJ2-4|once
CASSQGTGSFRSDIQYF
TGCGCCAGCAGCCAAGGGACAGGGTCTTTTCGATCGGACATTCAGTACTTC
>TRBD1|TRBV4-2|TRBJ1-2|NA
CASSQAVGGNYGYTF
TGTGCCAGCAGCCAAGCCGTAGGGGGCAACTATGGCTACACCTTC
>TRBD1|TRBV25-1|TRBJ2-5|NA
CAITGTGIRTQYF
TGTGCCATCACCGGGACAGGCATACGGACCCAGTACTTC
>TRBD2|TRBV5-1|TRBJ2-3|NA
CASSLGLAGTYTDTQYF
TGCGCCAGCAGCTTGGGCCTAGCGGGGACATACACAGATACGCAGTATTTT
>TRBD1|TRBV9|TRBJ1-2|NA
CASSVTGEGNGYTF
TGTGCCAGCAGCGTGACAGGGGAGGGCAATGGCTACACCTTC
>TRBD1|TRBV29-1|TRBJ1-2|NA
CSVAPSGGTVRYTF
TGCAGCGTTGCCCCCTCTGGGGGGACAGTAAGATACACCTTC